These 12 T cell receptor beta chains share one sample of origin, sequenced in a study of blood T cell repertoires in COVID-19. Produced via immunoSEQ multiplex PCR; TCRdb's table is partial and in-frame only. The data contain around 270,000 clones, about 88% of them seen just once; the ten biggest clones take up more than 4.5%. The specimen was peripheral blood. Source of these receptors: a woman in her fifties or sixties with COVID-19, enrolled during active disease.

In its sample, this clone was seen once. The CDR3 loop is CASSFVTGGSGNTIYF. CDR3 in DNA: TGTGCCAGCAGCTTCGTGACAGGTGGCTCTGGAAACACCATATATTTT. The chain carries TRBV7-9 and TRBJ1-3; D perhaps matches TRBD1 (6 bases). This CDR3 is 16 amino acids long. V lost 3 bases and J lost 0, with 12 bases in between. Germline-derived CDR1 and CDR2 are SEHNR and FQNEAQ (reference sequence).

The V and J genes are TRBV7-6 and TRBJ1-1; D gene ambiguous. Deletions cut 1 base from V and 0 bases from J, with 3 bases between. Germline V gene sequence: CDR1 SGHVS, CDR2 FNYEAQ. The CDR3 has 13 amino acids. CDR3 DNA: TGTGCCAGCAGCTTAGATATGAACACTGAAGCTTTCTTT. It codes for CASSLDMNTEAFF.

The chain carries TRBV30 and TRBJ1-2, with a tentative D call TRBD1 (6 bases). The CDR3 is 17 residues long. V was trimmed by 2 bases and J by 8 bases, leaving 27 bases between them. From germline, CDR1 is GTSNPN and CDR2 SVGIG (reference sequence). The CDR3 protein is CAWSPRPPRQAWGGYTF. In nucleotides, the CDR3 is TGTGCCTGGAGTCCCCGCCCCCCCAGACAGGCCTGGGGAGGCTACACCTTC.

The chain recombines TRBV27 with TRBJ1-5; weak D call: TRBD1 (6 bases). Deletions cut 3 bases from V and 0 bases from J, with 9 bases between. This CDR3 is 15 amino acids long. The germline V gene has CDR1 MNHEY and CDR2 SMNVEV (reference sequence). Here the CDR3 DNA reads TGTGCCAGCAGTTTGGGGGCAGCTAGCAATCAGCCCCAGCATTTT. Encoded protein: CASSLGAASNQPQHF.

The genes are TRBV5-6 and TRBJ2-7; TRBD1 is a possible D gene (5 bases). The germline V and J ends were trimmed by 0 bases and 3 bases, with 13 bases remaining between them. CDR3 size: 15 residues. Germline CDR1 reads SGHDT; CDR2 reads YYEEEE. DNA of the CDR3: TGTGCCAGCAGCTTGGGGCAGGGAAGTTTCTACGAGCAGTACTTC. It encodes CASSLGQGSFYEQYF.

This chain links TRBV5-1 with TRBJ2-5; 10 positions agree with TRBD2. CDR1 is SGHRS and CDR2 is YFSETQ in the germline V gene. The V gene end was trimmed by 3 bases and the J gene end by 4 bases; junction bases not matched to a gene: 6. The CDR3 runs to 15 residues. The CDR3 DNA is TGCGCCAGCAGCTCGGTCAGCGGGAGGGGAGAGACCCAGTACTTC. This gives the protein CASSSVSGRGETQYF.

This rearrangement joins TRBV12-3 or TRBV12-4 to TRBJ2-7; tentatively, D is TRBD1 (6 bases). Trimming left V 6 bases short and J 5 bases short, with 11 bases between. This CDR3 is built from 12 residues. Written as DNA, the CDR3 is TGTGCCAGCAGCCAAACAGGGAACGAGCAGTACTTC. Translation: CASSQTGNEQYF.

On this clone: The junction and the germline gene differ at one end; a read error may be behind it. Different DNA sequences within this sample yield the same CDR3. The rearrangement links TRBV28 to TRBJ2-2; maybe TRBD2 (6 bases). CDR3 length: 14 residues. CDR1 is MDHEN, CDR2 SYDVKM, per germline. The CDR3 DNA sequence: TGTGCCAGCAGTTTGAGTGGGGGGACCGGGGAGCTATTTTTT. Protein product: CASSLSGGTGELFF.

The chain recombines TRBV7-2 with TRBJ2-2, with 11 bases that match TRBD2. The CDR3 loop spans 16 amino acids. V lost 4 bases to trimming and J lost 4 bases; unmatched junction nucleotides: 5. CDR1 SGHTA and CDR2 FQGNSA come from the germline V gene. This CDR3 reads CASSSRLAGSTGELFF. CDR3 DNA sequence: TGTGCCAGCAGCTCCCGACTAGCGGGGTCCACCGGGGAGCTGTTTTTT.

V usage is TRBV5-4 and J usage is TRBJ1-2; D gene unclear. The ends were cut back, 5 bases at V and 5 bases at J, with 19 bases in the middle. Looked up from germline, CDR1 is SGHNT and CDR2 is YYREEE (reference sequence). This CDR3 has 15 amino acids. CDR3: CASRVGRGNIYGYTF. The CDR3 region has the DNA TGTGCCAGCAGAGTAGGGAGAGGCAACATTTATGGCTACACCTTC.

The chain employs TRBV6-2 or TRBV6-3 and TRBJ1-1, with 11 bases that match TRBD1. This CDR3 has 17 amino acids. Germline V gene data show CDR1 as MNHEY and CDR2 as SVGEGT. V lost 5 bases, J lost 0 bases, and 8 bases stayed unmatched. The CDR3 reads CASSRTGTGGMNTEAFF. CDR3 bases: TGTGCCAGCAGTCGCACCGGGACAGGGGGGATGAACACTGAAGCTTTCTTT.

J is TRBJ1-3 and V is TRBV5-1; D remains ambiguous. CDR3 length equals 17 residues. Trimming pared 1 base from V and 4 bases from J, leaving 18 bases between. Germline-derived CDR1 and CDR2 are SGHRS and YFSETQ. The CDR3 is CASSLSAGQAGGNTIYF. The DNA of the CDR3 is TGCGCCAGCAGCTTGTCTGCGGGTCAGGCGGGGGGAAACACCATATATTTT.